The next 3 T cell receptor beta chains were all read from a single sample in a study of blood T cell repertoires in COVID-19. Produced via immunoSEQ multiplex PCR; TCRdb's table is partial and in-frame only. The sample contains about 150,000 clones, around four fifths of which appear only once. The sequenced sample consisted of PBMCs or T cells enriched from blood (not recorded which). These receptors were collected from a woman aged 50 to 60 who had recovered from COVID-19.

The chain links TRBV11-2 to TRBJ1-1; 7 bases are a match to TRBD1. Germline assignment: CDR1 SGHAT and CDR2 FQNNGV. The length of the CDR3 is 14 residues. J was trimmed by 8 bases and V by 4 bases; bases with no gene match: 10. Written as DNA, the CDR3 is TGTGCCAGCAGCTCCCCGCGACAGGGCACCGAAGCTTTCTTT. It specifies CASSSPRQGTEAFF.

Only one count was recorded for this clone. J is TRBJ1-4 and V is TRBV9, with D perhaps TRBD1 (5 bases). V lost 3 bases, J lost 5 bases, and 8 bases lay in between. Germline CDR1 reads SGDLS; CDR2 reads YYNGEE. The CDR3 covers 13 residues. In DNA form, the CDR3 reads TGTGCCAGCAGCGGCCAGGGAAATGAAAAACTGTTTTTT. Protein product: CASSGQGNEKLFF.

The chain uses TRBV13 and TRBJ1-1; D may be TRBD1 (6 bases). The V gene lost 2 bases and the J gene lost 3 bases, with 16 bases spanning the gap. CDR1 and CDR2 from the germline V gene are PRHDT and FYEKMQ (reference sequence). This CDR3 region has 16 residues. CDR3 sequence (DNA): TGTGCCAGCAGCTTACGGGGGGCCGCGTCCTACACTGAAGCTTTCTTT. Protein product: CASSLRGAASYTEAFF.